The clone carrying this T cell receptor beta chain was found once. Antigen unknown. The data originate from a study of CD8+ T cells in alopecia areata. In the study overall: The SALT score measured affected scalp surface percentage in treated patients.

Overall study findings and caveats: Many expanded lesional clones remained in scalp and blood on tofacitinib. For patients receiving tofacitinib, scalp clonality and expanded CD8+ clones among the top 100 significantly decreased. Having just one nonresponder leaves the connection between baseline CD8+ expansion and response unresolved.

The V end lost 6 bases, the J end lost 4 bases, and 12 bases lay between the germline ends. Germline values: CDR1 SGHVS, CDR2 FQNEAQ. The CDR3 length is 13 residues. After isolation, RNA underwent reverse transcription to generate cDNA as the sequencing template. Using immunoSEQ multiplex PCR, the repertoire was profiled, and TCRdb retains in-frame clones only, with some absent. The repertoire includes some 200,000 clones, more than 45% of them detected once, and 1.6% sits in the top ten. As for treatment: oral pan-JAK inhibitor, 5-10 mg twice daily. The TCR sequence derives from a human donor with alopecia areata. V and J are TRBV7-8 and TRBJ2-5, with D tentatively TRBD2 (5 bases). Sequenced here: CD4+ T cells sorted from blood, sampled at week 4, from a patient treated with tofacitinib. The CDR3 region is CASRTSGRETQYF. As DNA, the CDR3 is TGTGCCAGCAGGACGTCGGGGAGAGAGACCCAGTACTTC.